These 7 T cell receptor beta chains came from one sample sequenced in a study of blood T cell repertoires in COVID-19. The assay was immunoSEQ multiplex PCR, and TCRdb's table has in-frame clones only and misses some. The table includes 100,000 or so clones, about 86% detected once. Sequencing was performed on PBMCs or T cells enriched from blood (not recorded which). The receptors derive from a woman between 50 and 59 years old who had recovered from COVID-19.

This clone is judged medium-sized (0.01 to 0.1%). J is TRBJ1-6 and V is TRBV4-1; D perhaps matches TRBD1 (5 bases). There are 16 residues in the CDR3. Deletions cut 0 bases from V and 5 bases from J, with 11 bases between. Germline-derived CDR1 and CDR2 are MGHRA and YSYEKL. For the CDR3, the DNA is TGCGCCAGCAGCCAAGAACGGGGGGTTAATAATTCACCCCTCCACTTT. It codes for CASSQERGVNNSPLHF.

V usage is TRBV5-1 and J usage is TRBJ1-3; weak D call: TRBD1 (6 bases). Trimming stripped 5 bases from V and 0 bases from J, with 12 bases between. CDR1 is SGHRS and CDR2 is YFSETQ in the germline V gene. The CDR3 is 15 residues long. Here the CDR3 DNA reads TGCGCCAGCAGATCGGACAGAAACTCTGGAAACACCATATATTTT. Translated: CASRSDRNSGNTIYF.

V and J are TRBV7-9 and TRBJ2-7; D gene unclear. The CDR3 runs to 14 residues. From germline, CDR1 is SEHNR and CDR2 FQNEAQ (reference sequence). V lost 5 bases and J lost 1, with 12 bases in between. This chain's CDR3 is CASSPGRNSYEQYF. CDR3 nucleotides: TGTGCCAGCAGCCCAGGAAGGAATTCCTACGAGCAGTACTTC.

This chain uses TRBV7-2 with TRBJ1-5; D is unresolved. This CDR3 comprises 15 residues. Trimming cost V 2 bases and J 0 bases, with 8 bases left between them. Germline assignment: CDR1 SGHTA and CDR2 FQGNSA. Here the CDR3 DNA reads TGTGCCAGCAGCTTAACAACAAGTAGCAATCAGCCCCAGCATTTT. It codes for CASSLTTSSNQPQHF.

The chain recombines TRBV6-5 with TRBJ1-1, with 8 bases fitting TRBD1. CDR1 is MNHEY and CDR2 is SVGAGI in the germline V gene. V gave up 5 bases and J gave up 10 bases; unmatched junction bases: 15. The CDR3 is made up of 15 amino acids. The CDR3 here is CASSTTRQGTAGAFF. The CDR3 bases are TGTGCCAGCAGTACGACCCGACAGGGGACCGCAGGAGCTTTCTTT.

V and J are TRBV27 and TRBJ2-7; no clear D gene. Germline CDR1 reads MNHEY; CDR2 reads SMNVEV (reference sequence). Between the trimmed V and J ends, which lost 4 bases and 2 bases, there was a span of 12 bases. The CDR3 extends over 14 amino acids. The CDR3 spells CASSSLVKTYEQYF. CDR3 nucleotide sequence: TGTGCCAGCAGTTCCCTAGTCAAGACCTACGAGCAGTACTTC.

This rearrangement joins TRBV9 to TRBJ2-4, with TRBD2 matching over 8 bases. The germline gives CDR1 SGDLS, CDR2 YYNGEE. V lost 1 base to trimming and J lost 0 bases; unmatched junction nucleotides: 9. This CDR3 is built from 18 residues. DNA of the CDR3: TGTGCCAGCAGCGTAAGCGGGGGAGCGGACCTAGCCAAAAACATTCAGTACTTC. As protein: CASSVSGGADLAKNIQYF.